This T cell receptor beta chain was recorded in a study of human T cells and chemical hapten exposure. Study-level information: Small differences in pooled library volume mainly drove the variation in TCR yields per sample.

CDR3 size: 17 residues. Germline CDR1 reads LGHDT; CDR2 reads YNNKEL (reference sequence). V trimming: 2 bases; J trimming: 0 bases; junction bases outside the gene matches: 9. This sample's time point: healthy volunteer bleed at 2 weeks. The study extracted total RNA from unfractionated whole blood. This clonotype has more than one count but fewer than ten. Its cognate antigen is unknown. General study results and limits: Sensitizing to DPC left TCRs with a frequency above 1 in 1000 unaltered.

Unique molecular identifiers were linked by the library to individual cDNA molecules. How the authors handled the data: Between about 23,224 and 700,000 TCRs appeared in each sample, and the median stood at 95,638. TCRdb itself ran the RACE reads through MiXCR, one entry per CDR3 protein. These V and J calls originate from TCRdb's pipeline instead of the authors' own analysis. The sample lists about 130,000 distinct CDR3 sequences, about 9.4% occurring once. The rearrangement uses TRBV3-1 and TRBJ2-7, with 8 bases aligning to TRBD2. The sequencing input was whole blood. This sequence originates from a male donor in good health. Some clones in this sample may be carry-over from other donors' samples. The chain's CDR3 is CASSQPYSGKSSYEQYF. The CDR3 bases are TGTGCCAGCAGCCAACCCTATAGCGGGAAGAGCTCCTACGAGCAGTACTTC.